This T cell receptor beta chain is from a study of T-cell memory formation after mild COVID-19. Germline loops: CDR1 LGHNA, CDR2 YSLEER. V was pared by 0 bases and J by 6 bases, with 10 bases of the junction left unmatched. This CDR3 region has 16 residues. TCRdb called the 5' RACE reads again in MiXCR, with one record for every CDR3 protein. The sample includes about 110,000 distinct CDR3 sequences, around 12% of them seen just once. Input material: PBMCs or a T cell subset sorted from them (not recorded which). The J gene is TRBJ2-5, the V gene TRBV4-3; 7 nucleotides line up with TRBD2. This receptor was obtained from an adult woman who had mild COVID-19 (a few samples of this study predate the infection). Cell type and time point are not known. DNA for the CDR3: TGCGCCAGCAGCCAAGATTTCGCTAGCGGTACAAAGACCCAGTACTTC. Translating it yields CASSQDFASGTKTQYF.